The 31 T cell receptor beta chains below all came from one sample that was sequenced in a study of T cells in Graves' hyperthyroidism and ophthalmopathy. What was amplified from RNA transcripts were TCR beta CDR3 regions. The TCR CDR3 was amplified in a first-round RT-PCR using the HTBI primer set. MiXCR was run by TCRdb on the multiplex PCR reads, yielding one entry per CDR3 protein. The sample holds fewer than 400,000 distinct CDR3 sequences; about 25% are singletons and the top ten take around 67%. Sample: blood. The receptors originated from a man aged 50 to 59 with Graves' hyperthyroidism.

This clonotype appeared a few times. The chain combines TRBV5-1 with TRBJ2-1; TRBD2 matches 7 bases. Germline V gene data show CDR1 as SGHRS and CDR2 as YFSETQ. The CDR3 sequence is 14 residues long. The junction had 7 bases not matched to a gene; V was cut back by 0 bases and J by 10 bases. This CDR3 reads CASSLAAKGLEQFF. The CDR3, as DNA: TGCGCCAGCAGCTTGGCCGCCAAGGGACTAGAGCAGTTCTTC.

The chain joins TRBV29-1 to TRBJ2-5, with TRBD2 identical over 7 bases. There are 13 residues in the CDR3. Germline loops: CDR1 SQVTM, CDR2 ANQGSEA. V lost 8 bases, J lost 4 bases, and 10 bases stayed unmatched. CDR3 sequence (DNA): TGCAGCCTCCATGGGGGGGGGGGAGAGACCCAGTACTTC. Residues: CSLHGGGGETQYF.

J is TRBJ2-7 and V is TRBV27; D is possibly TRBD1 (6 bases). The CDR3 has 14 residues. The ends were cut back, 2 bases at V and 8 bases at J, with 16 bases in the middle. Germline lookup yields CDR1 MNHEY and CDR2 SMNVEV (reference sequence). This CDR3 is CASSLKAGAPKQYF. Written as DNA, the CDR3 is TGTGCCAGCAGTTTAAAGGCAGGGGCTCCGAAGCAGTACTTC.

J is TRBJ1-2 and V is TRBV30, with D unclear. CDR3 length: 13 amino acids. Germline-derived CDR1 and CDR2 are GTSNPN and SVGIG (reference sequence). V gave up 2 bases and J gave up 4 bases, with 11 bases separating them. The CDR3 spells CAWSFTGAYGYTF. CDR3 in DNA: TGTGCCTGGAGTTTCACCGGAGCCTATGGCTACACCTTC.

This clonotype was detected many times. The CDR3 DNA reads TGCAGTGCTAGACCGGGCGGGGTGAGGCAAGAGACCCAGTACTTC. Translated, it gives CSARPGGVRQETQYF. V gene TRBV20-1 combines with J gene TRBJ2-5; D is possibly TRBD2 (6 bases). The V end lost 2 bases, the J end lost 2 bases, and 15 bases lay between the germline ends. CDR1 is DFQATT, CDR2 SNEGSKA, per germline (reference sequence). CDR3 length equals 15 residues.

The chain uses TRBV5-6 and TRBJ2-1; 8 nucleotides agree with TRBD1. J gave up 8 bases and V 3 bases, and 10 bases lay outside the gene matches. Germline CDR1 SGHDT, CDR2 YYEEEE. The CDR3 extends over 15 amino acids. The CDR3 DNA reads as TGTGCCAGCAGCTCCGGACAGGGAATGGCCGATGAGCAGTTCTTC. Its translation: CASSSGQGMADEQFF. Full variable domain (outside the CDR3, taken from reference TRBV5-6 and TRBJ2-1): DAGVTQSPTHLIKTRGQQVTLRCSPKSGHDTVSWYQQALGQGPQFIFQYYEEEERQRGNFPDRFSGHQFPNYSSELNVNALLLGDSALYLCASSSGQGMADEQFFGPGTRLTVL.

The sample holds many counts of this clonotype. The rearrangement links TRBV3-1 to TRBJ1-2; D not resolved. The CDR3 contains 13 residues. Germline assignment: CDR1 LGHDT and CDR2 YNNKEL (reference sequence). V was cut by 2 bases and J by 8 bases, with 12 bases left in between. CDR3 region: CASSQMDGTGYTF. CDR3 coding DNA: TGTGCCAGCAGCCAAATGGACGGAACGGGCTACACCTTC.

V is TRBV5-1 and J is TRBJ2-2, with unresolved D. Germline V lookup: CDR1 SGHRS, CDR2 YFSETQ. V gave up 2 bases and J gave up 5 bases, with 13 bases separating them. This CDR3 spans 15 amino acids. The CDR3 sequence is CASSFVGVDTGELFF. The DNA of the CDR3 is TGCGCCAGCAGCTTCGTGGGCGTCGATACCGGGGAGCTGTTTTTT.

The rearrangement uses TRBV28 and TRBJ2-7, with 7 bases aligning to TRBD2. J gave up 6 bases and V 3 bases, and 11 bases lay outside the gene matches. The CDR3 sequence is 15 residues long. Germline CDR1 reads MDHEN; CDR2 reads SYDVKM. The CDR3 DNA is TGTGCCAGCAGTTTTCGGTGGGGGAGGGGTTCCGAGCAGTACTTC. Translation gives CASSFRWGRGSEQYF.

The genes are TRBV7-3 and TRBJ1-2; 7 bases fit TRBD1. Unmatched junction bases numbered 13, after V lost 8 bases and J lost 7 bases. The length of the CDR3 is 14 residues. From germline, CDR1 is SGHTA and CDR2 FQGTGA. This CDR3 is CASDLLTGVSGYTF. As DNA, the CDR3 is TGTGCCAGCGACCTACTCACAGGGGTTTCTGGCTACACCTTC. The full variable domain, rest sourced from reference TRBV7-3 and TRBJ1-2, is GAGVSQTPSNKVTEKGKYVELRCDPISGHTALYWYRQSLGQGPEFLIYFQGTGAADDSGLPNDRFFAVRPEGSVSTLKIQRTERGDSAVYLCASDLLTGVSGYTFGSGTRLTVV.

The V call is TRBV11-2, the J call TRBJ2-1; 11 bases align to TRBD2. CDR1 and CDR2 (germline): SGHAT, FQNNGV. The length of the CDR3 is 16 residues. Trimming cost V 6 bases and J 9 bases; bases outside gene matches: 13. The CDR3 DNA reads TGTGCCAGCAGGCCCGGTTGGGCTAGCGGGAGGCTTGAGCAGTTCTTC. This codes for CASRPGWASGRLEQFF. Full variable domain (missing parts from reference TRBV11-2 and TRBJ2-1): EAGVAQSPRYKIIEKRQSVAFWCNPISGHATLYWYQQILGQGPKLLIQFQNNGVVDDSQLPKDRFSAERLKGVDSTLKIQPAKLEDSAVYLCASRPGWASGRLEQFFGPGTRLTVL.

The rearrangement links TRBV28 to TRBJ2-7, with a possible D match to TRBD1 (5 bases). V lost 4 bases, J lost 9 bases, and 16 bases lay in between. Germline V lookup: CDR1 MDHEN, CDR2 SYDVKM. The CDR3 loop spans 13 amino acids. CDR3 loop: CASSSGALWVQYF. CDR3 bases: TGTGCCAGCAGTTCTGGGGCCCTGTGGGTGCAGTACTTC.

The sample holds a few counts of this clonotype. Here the CDR3 reads CASMSSPRNEQFF. CDR3 DNA: TGCGCCAGCATGTCGAGCCCACGCAATGAGCAGTTCTTC. This sequence joins TRBV5-1 and TRBJ2-1; D remains ambiguous. Between the trimmed V and J ends, which lost 6 bases and 6 bases, there was a span of 13 bases. Germline CDR1 is SGHRS and CDR2 is YFSETQ. This CDR3 spans 13 amino acids.

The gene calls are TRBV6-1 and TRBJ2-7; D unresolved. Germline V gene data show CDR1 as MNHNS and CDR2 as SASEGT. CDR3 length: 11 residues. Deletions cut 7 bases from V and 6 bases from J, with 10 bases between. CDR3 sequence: CASKRLGEQYF. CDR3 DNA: TGTGCCAGCAAGAGGTTAGGCGAGCAGTACTTC.

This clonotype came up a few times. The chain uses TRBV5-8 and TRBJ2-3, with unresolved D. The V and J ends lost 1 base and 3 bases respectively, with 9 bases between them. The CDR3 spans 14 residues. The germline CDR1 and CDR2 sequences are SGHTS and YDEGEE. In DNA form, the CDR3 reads TGTGCCAGCAGCTTGCAACTGGGGACAGATACGCAGTATTTT. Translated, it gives CASSLQLGTDTQYF. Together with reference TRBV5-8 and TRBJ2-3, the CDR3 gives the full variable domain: EAGVTQSPTHLIKTRGQQATLRCSPISGHTSVYWYQQALGLGLQFLLWYDEGEERNRGNFPPRFSGRQFPNYSSELNVNALELEDSALYLCASSLQLGTDTQYFGPGTRLTVL.

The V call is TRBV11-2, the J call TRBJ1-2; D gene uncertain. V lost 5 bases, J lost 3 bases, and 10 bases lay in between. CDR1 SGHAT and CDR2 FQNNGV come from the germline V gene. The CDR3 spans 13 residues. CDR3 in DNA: TGTGCCAGCAGCCCCTTGCAAGACTATGGCTACACCTTC. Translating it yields CASSPLQDYGYTF.

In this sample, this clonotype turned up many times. The CDR3 sequence: CASSRPSGSTDTQYF. In nucleotides, the CDR3 is TGTGCCAGCAGCCGCCCTAGCGGGAGCACAGATACGCAGTATTTT. This chain joins TRBV11-2 and TRBJ2-3; 8 nucleotides line up with TRBD2. V dropped 5 bases and J dropped 0; count of bases not matched to a gene: 4. This CDR3 comprises 15 residues. CDR1 and CDR2 (germline): SGHAT, FQNNGV.

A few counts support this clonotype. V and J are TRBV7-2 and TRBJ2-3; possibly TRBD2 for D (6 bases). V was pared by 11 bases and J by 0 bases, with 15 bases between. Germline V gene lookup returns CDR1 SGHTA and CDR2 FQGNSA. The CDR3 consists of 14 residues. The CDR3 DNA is TGTGCCGACGGGGCGGGACTGAGCACAGATACGCAGTATTTT. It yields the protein CADGAGLSTDTQYF.

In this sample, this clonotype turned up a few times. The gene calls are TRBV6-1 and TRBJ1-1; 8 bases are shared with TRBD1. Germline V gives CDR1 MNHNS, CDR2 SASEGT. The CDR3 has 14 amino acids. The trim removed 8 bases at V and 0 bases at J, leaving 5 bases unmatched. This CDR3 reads CASQNRGMNTEAFF. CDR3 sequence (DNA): TGTGCCAGCCAAAACAGGGGGATGAACACTGAAGCTTTCTTT.

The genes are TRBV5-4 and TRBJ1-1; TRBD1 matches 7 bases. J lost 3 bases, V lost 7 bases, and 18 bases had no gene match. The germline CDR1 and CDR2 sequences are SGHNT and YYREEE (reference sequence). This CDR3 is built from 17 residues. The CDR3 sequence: CASRPSGTALKDTEAFF. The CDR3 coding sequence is TGTGCCAGCCGCCCGTCCGGGACAGCCTTAAAAGACACTGAAGCTTTCTTT. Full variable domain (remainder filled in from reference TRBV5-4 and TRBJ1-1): ETGVTQSPTHLIKTRGQQVTLRCSSQSGHNTVSWYQQALGQGPQFIFQYYREEENGRGNFPPRFSGLQFPNYSSELNVNALELDDSALYLCASRPSGTALKDTEAFFGQGTRLTVV.

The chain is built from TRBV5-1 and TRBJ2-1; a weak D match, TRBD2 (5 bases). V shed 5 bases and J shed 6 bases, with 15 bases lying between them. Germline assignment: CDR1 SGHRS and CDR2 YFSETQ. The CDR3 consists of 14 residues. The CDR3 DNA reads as TGCGCCAGCAGTTTTGACTATTCAGGCAATGAGCAGTTCTTC. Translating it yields CASSFDYSGNEQFF.

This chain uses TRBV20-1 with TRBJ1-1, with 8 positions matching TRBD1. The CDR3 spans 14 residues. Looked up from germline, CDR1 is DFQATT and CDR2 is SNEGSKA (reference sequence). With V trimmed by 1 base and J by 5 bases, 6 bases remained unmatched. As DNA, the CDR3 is TGCAGTGCTAGAGCAGGGACAGGAGGGACTGAAGCTTTCTTT. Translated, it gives CSARAGTGGTEAFF.

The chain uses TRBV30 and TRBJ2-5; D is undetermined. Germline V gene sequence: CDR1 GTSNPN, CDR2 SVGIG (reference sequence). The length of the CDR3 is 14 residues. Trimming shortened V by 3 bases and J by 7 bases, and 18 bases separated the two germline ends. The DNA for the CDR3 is TGTGCCTGGAGCGCCCAAGAGGTCTCGGTGACCCAGTACTTC. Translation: CAWSAQEVSVTQYF.

The CDR3 region has the DNA TGCGCCAGCAGCTTGAGTGGAAAAAGAACAGATACGCAGTATTTT. The encoded protein is CASSLSGKRTDTQYF. The chain joins TRBV5-1 to TRBJ2-3; no firm D call. The V and J ends lost 1 base and 3 bases respectively, with 12 bases between them. Germline-derived CDR1 and CDR2 are SGHRS and YFSETQ. The CDR3 is made up of 15 amino acids. Looking up the rest from reference TRBV5-1 and TRBJ2-3 gives the full variable domain: KAGVTQTPRYLIKTRGQQVTLSCSPISGHRSVSWYQQTPGQGLQFLFEYFSETQRNKGNFPGRFSGRQFSNSRSEMNVSTLELGDSALYLCASSLSGKRTDTQYFGPGTRLTVL.

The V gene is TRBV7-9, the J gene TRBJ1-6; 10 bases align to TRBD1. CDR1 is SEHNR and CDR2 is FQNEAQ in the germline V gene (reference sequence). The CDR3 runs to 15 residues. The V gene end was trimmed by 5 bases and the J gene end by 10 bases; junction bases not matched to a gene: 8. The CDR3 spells CASSPTGGEGSPLHF. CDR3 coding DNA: TGTGCCAGCAGCCCGACAGGGGGCGAAGGGTCACCCCTCCACTTT.

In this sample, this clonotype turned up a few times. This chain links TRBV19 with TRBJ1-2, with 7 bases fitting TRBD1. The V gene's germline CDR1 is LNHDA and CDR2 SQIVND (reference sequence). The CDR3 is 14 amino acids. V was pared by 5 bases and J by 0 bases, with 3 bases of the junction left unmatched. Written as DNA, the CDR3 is TGTGCCAGTAGTCCCGGACAGGCTAACTATGGCTACACCTTC. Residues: CASSPGQANYGYTF.

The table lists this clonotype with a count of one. The CDR3 region has the DNA TGTGCCAGCAGTTACGGTCTCCCAGGGGGCAATCAGCCCCAGCATTTT. It yields the protein CASSYGLPGGNQPQHF. The chain combines TRBV6-5 with TRBJ1-5; D may be TRBD1 (6 bases). The CDR3 length is 16 residues. The ends were cut back, 2 bases at V and 2 bases at J, with 13 bases in the middle. The germline gives CDR1 MNHEY, CDR2 SVGAGI.

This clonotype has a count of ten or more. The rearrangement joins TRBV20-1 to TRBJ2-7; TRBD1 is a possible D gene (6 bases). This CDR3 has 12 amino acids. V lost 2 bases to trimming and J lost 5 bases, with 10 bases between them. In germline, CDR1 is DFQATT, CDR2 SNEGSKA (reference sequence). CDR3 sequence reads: CSARQGSHEQYF. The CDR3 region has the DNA TGCAGTGCTAGACAGGGGTCCCACGAGCAGTACTTC.

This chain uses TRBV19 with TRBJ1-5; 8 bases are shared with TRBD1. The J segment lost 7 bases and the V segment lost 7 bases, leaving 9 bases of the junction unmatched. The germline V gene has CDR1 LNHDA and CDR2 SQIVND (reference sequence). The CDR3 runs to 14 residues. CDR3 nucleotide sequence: TGTGCCAGTAACGGACAGGGCCGTAAACAGCCCCAGCATTTT. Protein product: CASNGQGRKQPQHF. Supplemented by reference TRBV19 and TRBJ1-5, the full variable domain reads DGGITQSPKYLFRKEGQNVTLSCEQNLNHDAMYWYRQDPGQGLRLIYYSQIVNDFQKGDIAEGYSVSREKKESFPLTVTSAQKNPTAFYLCASNGQGRKQPQHFGDGTRLSIL.

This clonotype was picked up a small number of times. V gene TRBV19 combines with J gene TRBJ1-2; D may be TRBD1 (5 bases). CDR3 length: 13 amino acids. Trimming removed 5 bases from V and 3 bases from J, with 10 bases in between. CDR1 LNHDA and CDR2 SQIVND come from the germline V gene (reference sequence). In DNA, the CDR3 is TGTGCCAGTAGTCTACAGGCGGACTATGGCTACACCTTC. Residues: CASSLQADYGYTF.

CDR3: CASSWRGMRLNEQFF. CDR3 sequence (DNA): TGTGCCAGCAGCTGGCGGGGGATGCGGTTGAATGAGCAGTTCTTC. The gene calls are TRBV9 and TRBJ2-1; 7 nucleotides line up with TRBD2. The CDR3 consists of 15 residues. Germline lookup yields CDR1 SGDLS and CDR2 YYNGEE. Germline trimming cut 4 bases from V and 7 bases from J; bases unmatched to any gene: 11.